A selection of T cell receptor beta chains follows, all from one sample in a study of cytomegalovirus exposure and HLA in healthy donors. The assay was immunoSEQ multiplex PCR, and TCRdb's table has in-frame clones only and misses some. Here the sample spans some 84,000 clones, under 80% being singletons. The sequencing input was PBMCs. The receptors were gathered from a boy aged 5-17 years in good health and CMV-seronegative. Each CDR3 is given with its conserved first and last residue. D genes are given only for firm matches. Rows may omit the clone size; those that give it use once, few, many or a size class.

J gene,D gene,V gene,clone size,CDR3 protein,CDR3 DNA
TRBJ2-3,.,TRBV4-3,.,CASSQDSLGDEQADTQYF,TGCGCCAGCAGCCAAGATAGCCTCGGGGATGAGCAAGCAGATACGCAGTATTTT
TRBJ2-7,TRBD1,TRBV5-1,.,CASSWTGDEQYF,TGCGCCAGCAGTTGGACAGGCGACGAGCAGTACTTC
TRBJ1-1,.,TRBV25-1,.,CASSESRAGLTEAFF,TGTGCCAGCAGTGAATCTAGGGCAGGGTTAACTGAAGCTTTCTTT
TRBJ1-2,.,TRBV4-3,few,CASSQGWGGSYGYTF,TGCGCCAGCAGCCAAGGTTGGGGGGGAAGCTATGGCTACACCTTC
TRBJ2-7,.,TRBV10-2,.,CASSDWTNYEQYF,TGCGCCAGCAGTGACTGGACAAACTACGAGCAGTACTTC
TRBJ1-5,TRBD1,TRBV6-1,.,CASSRRTGDDQPQHF,TGTGCCAGCAGTAGACGGACAGGGGACGATCAGCCCCAGCATTTT
TRBJ1-2,TRBD1,TRBV7-9,.,CASSPGQGHGYTF,TGTGCCAGCAGCCCGGGACAGGGGCATGGCTACACCTTC
TRBJ2-1,.,TRBV6-4,.,CASSGGSSYNEQFF,TGTGCCAGCAGTGGCGGAAGCTCCTACAATGAGCAGTTCTTC
TRBJ1-2,.,TRBV9,.,CASSAGSVYGYTF,TGTGCCAGCAGCGCAGGATCAGTTTATGGCTACACCTTC
TRBJ1-1,.,TRBV5-4,few,CASSVRDNTEAFF,TGTGCCAGCAGCGTCAGGGATAACACTGAAGCTTTCTTT
TRBJ2-7,TRBD1,TRBV30,few,CAWSGTGLPYEQYF,TGTGCCTGGAGCGGGACAGGGCTACCCTACGAGCAGTACTTC
TRBJ2-7,.,TRBV7-9,few,CASSLLIGETNEQYF,TGTGCCAGCAGCTTACTCATCGGGGAAACTAACGAGCAGTACTTC
TRBJ2-7,.,TRBV7-8,.,CASNRGREERQYF,TGTGCCAGCAACAGGGGGCGGGAGGAAAGGCAGTACTTC
TRBJ1-2,TRBD1,TRBV6-6,.,CASSTTGDDGYTF,TGTGCCAGCAGCACGACAGGGGACGATGGCTACACCTTC
TRBJ1-1,.,TRBV30,.,CAWTMTENTEAFF,TGTGCCTGGACTATGACAGAAAACACTGAAGCTTTCTTT
TRBJ1-2,TRBD1,TRBV5-4,.,CASSLTGGGGGYTF,TGTGCCAGCAGCTTGACAGGGGGCGGGGGTGGCTACACCTTC
TRBJ1-1,.,TRBV28,.,CASSRQEMGSTEAFF,TGTGCCAGCAGTAGACAGGAAATGGGATCGACTGAAGCTTTCTTT
TRBJ2-3,.,TRBV7-9,few,CASSLLPPRLAQYF,TGTGCCAGCAGCTTACTACCCCCTCGACTAGCGCAGTATTTT
TRBJ2-5,TRBD2,TRBV18,.,CASSSERGPGETQYF,TGTGCCAGCTCTTCCGAGCGGGGCCCAGGAGAGACCCAGTACTTC
TRBJ2-7,TRBD1,TRBV27,.,CASSLSQGAYEQYF,TGTGCCAGCAGTTTATCCCAGGGGGCCTACGAGCAGTACTTC
TRBJ1-6,.,TRBV27,.,CASSLGPAHSPLHF,TGTGCCAGCAGTTTAGGGCCGGCCCATTCACCCCTCCACTTT
TRBJ1-1,.,TRBV29-1,.,CSVVAGANTEAFF,TGCAGCGTTGTTGCAGGCGCTAACACTGAAGCTTTCTTT
TRBJ1-5,TRBD1,TRBV28,few,CASRPGQGNNQPQHF,TGTGCCAGCAGGCCGGGACAGGGGAACAATCAGCCCCAGCATTTT
TRBJ1-1,.,TRBV25-1,few,CASSRGRTEAFF,TGTGCCAGCAGCAGGGGAAGGACTGAAGCTTTCTTT
TRBJ1-1,.,TRBV9,.,CASSGSGALNTEAFF,TGTGCCAGCAGCGGCTCAGGGGCCTTGAACACTGAAGCTTTCTTT
TRBJ2-7,.,TRBV27,.,CASSLGVEQYF,TGTGCCAGCAGTTTAGGAGTCGAGCAGTACTTC
TRBJ2-7,.,TRBV7-9,.,CASSLGLSYEQYF,TGTGCCAGCAGCTTAGGACTGTCCTACGAGCAGTACTTC
TRBJ1-1,.,TRBV28,.,CASSLQERIGDTEAFF,TGTGCCAGCAGTTTACAGGAAAGGATAGGTGACACTGAAGCTTTCTTT
TRBJ1-2,.,TRBV18,.,CASSPSGVNGYTF,TGTGCCAGCTCACCGTCAGGGGTGAATGGCTACACCTTC
TRBJ1-1,.,TRBV4-1,.,CASSQGDSTGTEAFF,TGCGCCAGCAGCCAAGGGGACTCTACTGGCACTGAAGCTTTCTTT
TRBJ2-1,TRBD2,TRBV27,.,CASSLRSGDEQFF,TGTGCCAGCAGTTTACGTAGCGGGGATGAGCAGTTCTTC
TRBJ2-5,TRBD1,TRBV9,.,CASSSTGTGETQYF,TGTGCCAGCAGCTCAACCGGGACAGGGGAGACCCAGTACTTC
TRBJ2-7,.,TRBV7-2,.,CASQQRGEQYF,TGTGCCAGCCAACAAAGGGGCGAGCAGTACTTC
TRBJ2-7,TRBD1,TRBV7-9,.,CASSPWTGGEDEQYF,TGTGCCAGCAGCCCGTGGACAGGGGGCGAGGACGAGCAGTACTTC
TRBJ1-1,.,TRBV2,few,CASIGRPGMNTEAFF,TGTGCCAGCATCGGGAGGCCAGGGATGAACACTGAAGCTTTCTTT
TRBJ1-2,.,TRBV6-5,.,CASSKSAQRGYTF,TGTGCCAGCAGTAAGTCAGCCCAGCGGGGCTACACCTTC
TRBJ2-3,TRBD2,TRBV9,.,CASSALSRGGPVSTDTQYF,TGTGCCAGCAGCGCCCTCTCACGGGGGGGGCCAGTGAGCACAGATACGCAGTATTTT
TRBJ1-1,TRBD1,TRBV7-7,few,CASSYTGDTEAFF,TGTGCCAGCAGTTATACAGGGGACACTGAAGCTTTCTTT
TRBJ2-3,TRBD2,TRBV5-4,.,CASRERGGGNTDTQYF,TGTGCCAGCAGGGAGCGTGGCGGGGGGAACACAGATACGCAGTATTTT
TRBJ1-2,.,TRBV29-1,once,CSVGSDYGYTF,TGCAGCGTTGGGTCAGACTATGGCTACACCTTC
TRBJ1-1,.,TRBV28,.,CASTRRRENTEAFF,TGTGCCAGCACCCGACGGAGGGAGAACACTGAAGCTTTCTTT
TRBJ2-1,.,TRBV6-4,.,CASSEGDESSYNEQFF,TGTGCCAGCAGTGAGGGAGACGAGAGCTCCTACAATGAGCAGTTCTTC
TRBJ2-1,.,TRBV4-3,.,CASSLRGGGQFF,TGCGCCAGCAGCCTCCGAGGGGGTGGGCAGTTCTTC
TRBJ2-7,TRBD2,TRBV5-6,.,CASNSHPRGPELAVREQYF,TGTGCCAGCAACTCCCACCCGAGGGGTCCGGAACTAGCGGTTCGGGAGCAGTACTTC
TRBJ2-3,TRBD1,TRBV7-9,once,CASTGTGGVSSTDTQYF,TGTGCCAGCACCGGGACAGGGGGGGTCTCTAGCACAGATACGCAGTATTTT
TRBJ2-6,.,TRBV6-4,.,CASSSTSGANVLTF,TGTGCCAGCAGTTCTACCTCTGGGGCCAACGTCCTGACTTTC
TRBJ2-7,TRBD2,TRBV4-1,.,CASSQATSGTSYEQYF,TGCGCCAGCAGCCAGGCGACTAGCGGAACCTCCTACGAGCAGTACTTC
TRBJ2-2,.,TRBV9,.,CASSVDWREDTGELFF,TGTGCCAGCAGCGTAGATTGGCGGGAAGACACCGGGGAGCTGTTTTTT
TRBJ2-2,TRBD2,TRBV7-3,.,CASSREAGELFF,TGTGCCAGCAGCCGGGAGGCCGGGGAGCTGTTTTTT
TRBJ2-2,TRBD2,TRBV4-3,.,CASSQSGGPFGELFF,TGCGCCAGCAGCCAATCGGGGGGGCCGTTCGGGGAGCTGTTTTTT
TRBJ1-4,.,TRBV2,.,CASSSEELNEKLFF,TGTGCCAGCAGTTCTGAAGAGTTAAATGAAAAACTGTTTTTT
TRBJ2-3,.,TRBV18,.,CASSPRVTSTDTQYF,TGTGCCAGCTCACCGAGGGTCACTAGCACAGATACGCAGTATTTT